This T cell receptor (beta chain) was retrieved from a study of blood T cell repertoires in COVID-19. This clone was observed a single time. Profiled with immunoSEQ multiplex PCR; TCRdb holds only in-frame clones, not every one. The sample records about 140,000 clones, over 70% being singletons. Germline V gives CDR1 SEHNR, CDR2 FQNEAQ (reference sequence). CDR3 length: 17 amino acids. J was trimmed by 1 base and V by 1 base; bases with no gene match: 8. Sequencing used peripheral blood. The genes are TRBV7-9 and TRBJ2-3; 7 bases match TRBD1. The TCR originated in a man aged 65 to 79 who had recovered from COVID-19. The chain's CDR3 is CASSLGRGRFGTDTQYF. Written as DNA, the CDR3 is TGTGCCAGCAGCTTAGGAAGGGGGCGCTTCGGCACAGATACGCAGTATTTT.